The 10 T cell receptor beta chains below come from one sample, sequenced in a study of T cell changes during pregnancy in multiple sclerosis. Sequenced by immunoSEQ multiplex PCR; TCRdb stores in-frame clones only, minus some. The sample includes 20,000 to 25,000 clones, 86% of them seen just once. This sample comprised CD8+ T cells from peripheral blood mononuclear cells, obtained in the first trimester of pregnancy. These receptors all stem from a female donor in good health, enrolled as a control in a pregnancy study.

The V gene is TRBV27, the J gene TRBJ2-3, with D perhaps TRBD1 (6 bases). The CDR3 is made up of 12 amino acids. V was pared by 11 bases and J by 2 bases, with 11 bases between. Per the germline V gene, CDR1 is MNHEY and CDR2 is SMNVEV (reference sequence). The chain's CDR3 is CASGELTDTQYF. CDR3 nucleotide sequence: TGTGCCTCAGGGGAGCTCACAGATACGCAGTATTTT.

The chain employs TRBV7-9 and TRBJ2-7; 8 bases are a match to TRBD2. The junction had 5 bases not matched to a gene; V was cut back by 1 base and J by 3 bases. Germline V gene data show CDR1 as SEHNR and CDR2 as FQNEAQ (reference sequence). The CDR3 length is 15 residues. CDR3 bases: TGTGCCAGCAGCTTAGGCGGGGGGAGGGGCTACGAGCAGTACTTC. Translated, it gives CASSLGGGRGYEQYF.

The chain recombines TRBV5-6 with TRBJ2-7; tentative D call: TRBD1 (6 bases). The germline CDR1 and CDR2 sequences are SGHDT and YYEEEE. The CDR3 contains 12 residues. Trimming cost V 0 bases and J 6 bases, with 7 bases left between them. CDR3 nucleotide sequence: TGTGCCAGCAGCTTGGTAGGGGGCGAGCAGTACTTC. As protein: CASSLVGGEQYF.

In DNA form, the CDR3 reads TGTGCCAGCAGCTTATTTGGACAAATGAACACTGAAGCTTTCTTT. Protein product: CASSLFGQMNTEAFF. This chain links TRBV7-8 with TRBJ1-1, with D tentatively TRBD1 (5 bases). This CDR3 is built from 15 residues. Germline V gene sequence: CDR1 SGHVS, CDR2 FQNEAQ. V was pared by 2 bases and J by 0 bases, with 10 bases between.

The chain recombines TRBV6-1 with TRBJ2-5; D is possibly TRBD2 (6 bases). There are 13 residues in the CDR3. Germline V gives CDR1 MNHNS, CDR2 SASEGT. Trimming pared 9 bases from V and 4 bases from J, leaving 15 bases between. This CDR3 is CARMGLLPETQYF. CDR3 in DNA: TGTGCCAGGATGGGACTCCTCCCAGAGACCCAGTACTTC.

This clone appeared a single time. The J gene is TRBJ1-2, the V gene TRBV7-9, with 7 bases matching TRBD1. There are 16 residues in the CDR3. Trimming cost V 1 base and J 6 bases; bases outside gene matches: 11. The germline V gene encodes CDR1 SEHNR and CDR2 FQNEAQ (reference sequence). Written as DNA, the CDR3 is TGTGCCAGCAGCTTAGGGTCGACAGGGAACTATCATGGCTACACCTTC. Protein product: CASSLGSTGNYHGYTF.

The chain uses TRBV19 and TRBJ1-5; D is unresolved. Germline-derived CDR1 and CDR2 are LNHDA and SQIVND (reference sequence). The CDR3 runs to 13 residues. V was pared by 5 bases and J by 10 bases, with 15 bases between. This chain's CDR3 is CASSDLPGLPQHF. The CDR3 DNA follows: TGTGCCAGTAGTGACTTACCCGGATTACCCCAGCATTTT.

The chain employs TRBV6-4 and TRBJ1-1; TRBD1 might be the D (6 bases). The length of the CDR3 is 14 residues. The V and J ends lost 5 bases and 4 bases respectively, with 14 bases between them. Germline V CDR1 and CDR2: MRHNA, SNTAGT. The CDR3, as DNA: TGTGCCAGCAGTCCACAGGGTGAGGGCACTGAAGCTTTCTTT. Translation: CASSPQGEGTEAFF.

This clone showed up just a few times. The chain links TRBV11-2 to TRBJ2-7; 8 bases are shared with TRBD2. Losses at the gene ends were 0 bases for V and 1 base for J; bases not matched to a gene: 5. The length of the CDR3 is 16 residues. CDR1 and CDR2 from the germline V gene are SGHAT and FQNNGV. For the CDR3, the DNA is TGTGCCAGCAGCTTAGATATGGGGACTAGTTCCTACGAGCAGTACTTC. Translated, it gives CASSLDMGTSSYEQYF.

This rearrangement joins TRBV9 to TRBJ2-3; TRBD1 is a possible D gene (7 bases). V lost 0 bases and J 4 bases, leaving 12 bases between the germline ends. Germline V gives CDR1 SGDLS, CDR2 YYNGEE. This CDR3 has 15 amino acids. The CDR3 coding sequence is TGTGCCAGCAGCGTAGAGGGCAGGGGGGCAGATACGCAGTATTTT. Residues: CASSVEGRGADTQYF.